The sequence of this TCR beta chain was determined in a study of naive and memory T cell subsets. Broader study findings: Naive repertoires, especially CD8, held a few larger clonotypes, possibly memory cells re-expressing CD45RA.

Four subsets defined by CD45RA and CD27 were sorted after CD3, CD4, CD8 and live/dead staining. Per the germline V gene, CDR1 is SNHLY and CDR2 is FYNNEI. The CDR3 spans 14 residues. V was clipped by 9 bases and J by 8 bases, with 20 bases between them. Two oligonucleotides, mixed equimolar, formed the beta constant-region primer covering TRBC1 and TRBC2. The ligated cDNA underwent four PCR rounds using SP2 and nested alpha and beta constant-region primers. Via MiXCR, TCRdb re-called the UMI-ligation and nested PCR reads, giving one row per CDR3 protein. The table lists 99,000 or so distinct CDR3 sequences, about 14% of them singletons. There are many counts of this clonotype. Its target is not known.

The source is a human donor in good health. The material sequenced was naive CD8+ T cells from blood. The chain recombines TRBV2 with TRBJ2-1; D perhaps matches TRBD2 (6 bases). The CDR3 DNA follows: TGTGCCAGGCTGACCGAGGAGGGTGGCGATGAGCAGTTCTTC. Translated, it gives CARLTEEGGDEQFF.